This TCR beta chain derives from a study of Ad26.COV2.S vaccination and SARS-CoV-2 variants. Across the whole study: By the intramuscular route, Ad26.COV2.S was given once, or twice 56 days apart.

Treatment defined: some 20 received Ad26.COV2.S at low or high dose, single or two shots; a few received placebo; per-sample allocation not given. Samples analyzed were those drawn on day 63 after the first vaccine or placebo injection. The assay was immunoSEQ multiplex PCR, and TCRdb's table has in-frame clones only and misses some. Counted here are some 640,000 clones, roughly 90% occurring once; the ten biggest clones make up approximately 1.5%. This CDR3 has 14 amino acids. The V end lost 4 bases, the J end lost 4 bases, and 12 bases lay between the germline ends. The germline V gene has CDR1 SGHNT and CDR2 YYREEE (reference sequence).

The clonotype was recovered from a person between 18 and 65 years old who received the Ad26.COV2.S COVID-19 vaccine or a placebo. The chain combines TRBV5-4 with TRBJ1-3; D unclear. This specimen consisted of peripheral blood, obtained in a trial of Ad26.COV2.S vaccine versus placebo. DNA of the CDR3: TGTGCCAGCAGCCCCGGCCCCCTGGGAAACACCATATATTTT. Its protein is CASSPGPLGNTIYF.